This record covers a single T cell receptor beta chain. Its specificity is not known. The data were taken from a study of cytomegalovirus exposure and HLA in healthy donors. In the study overall: Around 86 million unique TCRs, all from HLA-typed donors, were included in an early release of the data. Findings and caveats of the study: TCR beta chains numbering some 160 were designated cytomegalovirus-associated. Follow-up analysis found HLA locus-dependent TCR association rates, highest for DRB1 and lowest for HLA-C. An analysis that was carried out later associated 16,951 TCR beta sequences with HLA alleles at 0.05 false discovery rate.

It was with 60 Vbeta and 13 Jbeta primers that the PCR ran. Clones were read by immunoSEQ multiplex PCR, and TCRdb kept only the in-frame ones, dropping some. The table records roughly 200,000 clones, about 88% of them present only once. This receptor was obtained from a young woman in good health and CMV-seronegative. Sequences were obtained from PBMCs.

CDR3 sequence (DNA): TGTGCCAGCAGCCCCCCGGACAGTACTGCTAGCTACACCTTC. This codes for CASSPPDSTASYTF. This chain joins TRBV28 and TRBJ1-2; D possibly corresponds to TRBD1 (6 bases). Trimming took 6 bases from V and 9 from J, leaving 20 bases between them. Germline V lookup: CDR1 MDHEN, CDR2 SYDVKM. The CDR3 runs to 14 residues.